The rows below give T cell receptor beta chains drawn from one sample of a study of OX40 agonist ivuxolimab in advanced cancers. The assay was immunoSEQ multiplex PCR, and TCRdb's table has in-frame clones only and misses some. The sample lists 77,000 or so clones, 92% occurring once. Sequenced here: CD4+ or CD8+ T cells sorted from blood, sampled in a trial of the OX40 agonist ivuxolimab. The receptors here all came from an adult with an advanced solid tumor such as melanoma, head and neck, liver or kidney cancer. CDR3s include the opening cysteine and the closing phenylalanine or tryptophan. D genes are given only for firm matches. Some rows mark clone size as missing; the rest say once, few, many or name a class of expanded clone.

D gene: TRBD1; V gene: TRBV7-8; J gene: TRBJ2-3; clone size: -; CDR3 protein: CASSFQDRTGSDTQYF; CDR3 DNA: TGTGCCAGCAGCTTCCAAGACCGGACAGGGTCAGATACGCAGTATTTT
D gene: TRBD2; V gene: TRBV30; J gene: TRBJ2-3; clone size: -; CDR3 protein: CAWTAGLATDTQYF; CDR3 DNA: TGTGCCTGGACTGCGGGACTAGCAACAGATACGCAGTATTTT
D gene: -; V gene: TRBV2; J gene: TRBJ2-7; clone size: -; CDR3 protein: CASSVESGPYEQYF; CDR3 DNA: TGTGCCAGCAGCGTGGAATCGGGGCCATACGAGCAGTACTTC
D gene: -; V gene: TRBV6-1; J gene: TRBJ1-1; clone size: -; CDR3 protein: CASSVQGGLTEAFF; CDR3 DNA: TGTGCCAGCAGTGTACAGGGAGGTTTGACTGAAGCTTTCTTT
D gene: -; V gene: TRBV6-4; J gene: TRBJ2-5; clone size: -; CDR3 protein: CASSVEMGETQYF; CDR3 DNA: TGTGCCAGCAGTGTGGAGATGGGGGAGACCCAGTACTTC
D gene: TRBD2; V gene: TRBV7-2; J gene: TRBJ2-3; clone size: -; CDR3 protein: CASSLRSTGGLDTQYF; CDR3 DNA: TGTGCCAGCAGCTTGCGGTCAACGGGGGGGTTGGATACGCAGTATTTT
D gene: TRBD2; V gene: TRBV9; J gene: TRBJ2-1; clone size: -; CDR3 protein: CASSVTSGRRNEQFF; CDR3 DNA: TGTGCCAGCAGCGTAACTAGCGGGAGAAGGAATGAGCAGTTCTTC
D gene: TRBD2; V gene: TRBV19; J gene: TRBJ2-2; clone size: -; CDR3 protein: CASRVGLAIGELFF; CDR3 DNA: TGTGCCAGTAGGGTCGGACTAGCCATCGGGGAGCTGTTTTTT
D gene: -; V gene: TRBV9; J gene: TRBJ2-7; clone size: -; CDR3 protein: CANPYEQYF; CDR3 DNA: TGTGCCAACCCCTACGAGCAGTACTTC
D gene: -; V gene: TRBV9; J gene: TRBJ2-7; clone size: -; CDR3 protein: CASSLATDFLLEQYF; CDR3 DNA: TGTGCCAGCAGCTTGGCCACCGATTTCCTTTTGGAGCAGTACTTC
D gene: -; V gene: TRBV4-1; J gene: TRBJ2-7; clone size: -; CDR3 protein: CASKPGTLSYEQYF; CDR3 DNA: TGCGCCAGCAAACCCGGGACACTCTCCTACGAGCAGTACTTC
D gene: -; V gene: TRBV28; J gene: TRBJ1-2; clone size: once; CDR3 protein: CASTQRGDGYTF; CDR3 DNA: TGTGCCAGCACCCAACGTGGGGACGGCTACACCTTC
D gene: -; V gene: TRBV27; J gene: TRBJ1-1; clone size: -; CDR3 protein: CASSLTQAIRLNTEAFF; CDR3 DNA: TGTGCCAGCAGTTTAACGCAGGCCATCCGGCTGAACACTGAAGCTTTCTTT
D gene: TRBD2; V gene: TRBV19; J gene: TRBJ2-1; clone size: once; CDR3 protein: CASSIELAGGGNEQFF; CDR3 DNA: TGTGCCAGTAGTATAGAGCTGGCGGGAGGAGGGAATGAGCAGTTCTTC
D gene: TRBD2; V gene: TRBV19; J gene: TRBJ2-3; clone size: -; CDR3 protein: CASSIVSGNTDTQYF; CDR3 DNA: TGTGCCAGTAGTATAGTTAGCGGGAACACAGATACGCAGTATTTT
D gene: -; V gene: TRBV5-1; J gene: TRBJ2-7; clone size: -; CDR3 protein: CASNLNGNYEQYF; CDR3 DNA: TGCGCCAGCAACCTCAACGGGAACTACGAGCAGTACTTC
D gene: -; V gene: TRBV7-8; J gene: TRBJ1-2; clone size: -; CDR3 protein: CASSLIGNINLNYGYTF; CDR3 DNA: TGTGCCAGCAGCTTAATAGGGAACATAAACCTAAACTATGGCTACACCTTC
D gene: -; V gene: TRBV15; J gene: TRBJ2-7; clone size: -; CDR3 protein: CATSRADGFLTYEQYF; CDR3 DNA: TGTGCCACCAGCAGAGCCGACGGCTTCTTAACCTACGAGCAGTACTTC
D gene: -; V gene: TRBV6-6; J gene: TRBJ1-5; clone size: -; CDR3 protein: CASSYSRESTQPQHF; CDR3 DNA: TGTGCCAGCAGTTACTCGCGGGAGTCGACGCAGCCCCAGCATTTT
D gene: -; V gene: TRBV10-3; J gene: TRBJ2-3; clone size: -; CDR3 protein: CAINPGTLDTQYF; CDR3 DNA: TGTGCCATCAATCCCGGGACCCTGGATACGCAGTATTTT
D gene: -; V gene: TRBV7-2; J gene: TRBJ2-1; clone size: -; CDR3 protein: CASSLADDWKQFF; CDR3 DNA: TGTGCCAGCAGCTTAGCGGATGACTGGAAGCAGTTCTTC
D gene: -; V gene: TRBV27; J gene: TRBJ2-7; clone size: -; CDR3 protein: CASKNRAQHYEQYF; CDR3 DNA: TGTGCCAGCAAAAATAGGGCCCAGCACTACGAGCAGTACTTC
D gene: -; V gene: TRBV30; J gene: TRBJ1-5; clone size: -; CDR3 protein: CAWSVRGNQPQHF; CDR3 DNA: TGTGCCTGGAGTGTTCGAGGAAATCAGCCCCAGCATTTT
D gene: TRBD1; V gene: TRBV6-1; J gene: TRBJ1-2; clone size: -; CDR3 protein: CASSADRVPHGYTF; CDR3 DNA: TGTGCCAGCAGTGCCGACAGGGTTCCTCATGGCTACACCTTC
D gene: -; V gene: TRBV28; J gene: TRBJ2-7; clone size: -; CDR3 protein: CASIGSSYEQYF; CDR3 DNA: TGTGCCAGCATCGGGAGCTCCTACGAGCAGTACTTC
D gene: TRBD2; V gene: TRBV7-2; J gene: TRBJ2-5; clone size: -; CDR3 protein: CASRLAGGWQETQYF; CDR3 DNA: TGTGCCAGCAGACTAGCGGGAGGCTGGCAAGAGACCCAGTACTTC
D gene: -; V gene: TRBV18; J gene: TRBJ2-2; clone size: -; CDR3 protein: CASSLQGETGELFF; CDR3 DNA: TGTGCCAGCTCACTCCAGGGAGAAACCGGGGAGCTGTTTTTT
D gene: -; V gene: TRBV7-2; J gene: TRBJ1-2; clone size: -; CDR3 protein: CASSSFGGDYGYTF; CDR3 DNA: TGTGCCAGCAGCTCTTTTGGGGGCGACTATGGCTACACCTTC
D gene: -; V gene: TRBV29-1; J gene: TRBJ1-3; clone size: -; CDR3 protein: CSVQGGGNTIYF; CDR3 DNA: TGCAGCGTTCAAGGAGGTGGAAACACCATATATTTT
D gene: TRBD1; V gene: TRBV30; J gene: TRBJ1-2; clone size: -; CDR3 protein: CAWSAGQGYGYTF; CDR3 DNA: TGTGCCTGGAGTGCGGGACAGGGCTATGGCTACACCTTC
D gene: TRBD2; V gene: TRBV5-1; J gene: TRBJ2-1; clone size: few; CDR3 protein: CASRPQLAGVSNEQFF; CDR3 DNA: TGCGCCAGCAGGCCCCAACTAGCGGGAGTCTCCAATGAGCAGTTCTTC
D gene: -; V gene: TRBV7-2; J gene: TRBJ2-6; clone size: -; CDR3 protein: CATPLLLANVLTF; CDR3 DNA: TGTGCCACCCCTCTTTTACTGGCCAACGTCCTGACTTTC
D gene: TRBD2; V gene: TRBV7-3; J gene: TRBJ2-1; clone size: -; CDR3 protein: CASSLQPLAGVSEQFF; CDR3 DNA: TGTGCCAGCAGCTTACAACCCCTAGCGGGAGTTAGTGAGCAGTTCTTC
D gene: -; V gene: TRBV13; J gene: TRBJ1-2; clone size: -; CDR3 protein: CASSLDRVDGYTF; CDR3 DNA: TGTGCCAGCAGCTTAGACAGGGTAGATGGCTACACCTTC
D gene: -; V gene: TRBV11-3; J gene: TRBJ2-7; clone size: -; CDR3 protein: CASSLEGMGEQYF; CDR3 DNA: TGTGCCAGCAGCTTAGAGGGCATGGGTGAGCAGTACTTC
D gene: -; V gene: TRBV6-1; J gene: TRBJ2-6; clone size: -; CDR3 protein: CASSAPGSGANVLTF; CDR3 DNA: TGTGCCAGCAGTGCTCCGGGCTCCGGGGCCAACGTCCTGACTTTC
D gene: -; V gene: TRBV13; J gene: TRBJ2-7; clone size: -; CDR3 protein: CASSPRYEQYF; CDR3 DNA: TGTGCCAGCAGCCCCCGGTACGAGCAGTACTTC
D gene: -; V gene: TRBV30; J gene: TRBJ2-1; clone size: -; CDR3 protein: CAWRAFGVYNEQFF; CDR3 DNA: TGTGCCTGGAGGGCATTCGGGGTGTACAATGAGCAGTTCTTC
D gene: -; V gene: TRBV2; J gene: TRBJ2-7; clone size: -; CDR3 protein: CASSEARYEQYF; CDR3 DNA: TGTGCCAGCAGTGAAGCGCGCTACGAGCAGTACTTC
D gene: TRBD2; V gene: TRBV4-3; J gene: TRBJ2-7; clone size: -; CDR3 protein: CASSPTGTSGIFSYEQYF; CDR3 DNA: TGCGCCAGCAGCCCAACCGGGACTAGCGGAATCTTCTCCTACGAGCAGTACTTC
D gene: -; V gene: TRBV9; J gene: TRBJ2-3; clone size: -; CDR3 protein: CASSVHLTDTQYF; CDR3 DNA: TGTGCCAGCAGCGTCCACCTCACAGATACGCAGTATTTT